The 31 T cell receptor beta chains reported below all come from one sample, sequenced in a study of post-analysis software for immune sequencing data. Antigens of these TCRs are unknown. cDNA libraries of TCR beta carried unique molecular identifiers. TCRdb reprocessed the PCR reads via MiXCR and lists one record per CDR3 protein. The sample contains some 800,000 distinct CDR3 sequences, roughly 50% of which appear only once. The study, taken as a whole, reports: TRBV5-6, TRBV5-1 and TRBV20-1 were among five TRBV segments more frequent in patients than controls.

The sample taken for sequencing was blood. The receptor source for this set is a girl aged 10 to 17 with multiple sclerosis.

The chain is built from TRBV6-1 and TRBJ2-5; D is unresolved. This CDR3 comprises 15 residues. With 1 base removed from V and 1 base from J, the gap between germline ends came to 10 bases. CDR1 is MNHNS, CDR2 SASEGT, per germline. The CDR3 region is CASSEGAVSQETQYF. The DNA for the CDR3 is TGTGCCAGCAGTGAAGGGGCAGTCTCCCAAGAGACCCAGTACTTC.

In this sample, this clonotype turned up many times. The rearrangement links TRBV12-3 or TRBV12-4 to TRBJ1-1, with TRBD1 matching over 7 bases. The J segment lost 0 bases and the V segment lost 8 bases, leaving 6 bases of the junction unmatched. The CDR3 totals 14 residues. This CDR3 reads CASVPGGMNTEAFF. CDR3 in DNA: TGTGCCAGCGTCCCAGGGGGGATGAACACTGAAGCTTTCTTT.

The chain couples TRBV20-1 to TRBJ2-7; no clear D gene. CDR1 is DFQATT and CDR2 is SNEGSKA in the germline V gene (reference sequence). The CDR3 sequence is 13 residues long. Between the trimmed V and J ends, which lost 2 bases and 7 bases, there was a span of 15 bases. The CDR3 region is CSARKDVQGEQYF. CDR3 sequence (DNA): TGCAGTGCTAGAAAGGACGTTCAAGGAGAGCAGTACTTC.

This chain uses TRBV10-2 with TRBJ2-5; D is ambiguous. The CDR3 consists of 15 residues. V gave up 2 bases and J gave up 5 bases, with 15 bases separating them. Germline CDR1 WSHSY, CDR2 SAAADI. The CDR3 here is CASSEPPVAWETQYF. In nucleotides, the CDR3 is TGCGCCAGCAGTGAGCCCCCGGTAGCATGGGAGACCCAGTACTTC.

This clonotype has just a few counts. The V call is TRBV6-6, the J call TRBJ2-1; the match to TRBD2 covers 9 bases. The CDR3 runs 14 residues. Per germline, CDR1 MNHNY and CDR2 SVGAGI (reference sequence). With 5 bases clipped from V and 6 bases from J, the junction kept 5 bases outside the gene matches. DNA for the CDR3: TGTGCCAGCAGTCGTCTAGCGGGAAGCAATGAGCAGTTCTTC. It codes for CASSRLAGSNEQFF.

This clonotype was seen repeatedly, ten times or more. The genes are TRBV12-3 or TRBV12-4 and TRBJ2-1, with 10 bases that match TRBD1. The CDR3 loop spans 16 amino acids. V shed 6 bases, J shed 5 bases, and the junction held 10 bases outside the gene matches. The CDR3 region is CASRVAGQGTDNEQFF. Written as DNA, the CDR3 is TGTGCCAGCAGGGTCGCGGGACAGGGGACTGACAATGAGCAGTTCTTC.

The chain combines TRBV7-9 with TRBJ1-1; tentatively, D is TRBD1 (6 bases). Germline V lookup: CDR1 SEHNR, CDR2 FQNEAQ (reference sequence). There are 14 residues in the CDR3. Between the trimmed V and J ends, which lost 8 bases and 2 bases, there was a span of 15 bases. The CDR3 sequence is CASEGGSGNTEAFF. The CDR3 DNA follows: TGTGCCAGCGAGGGGGGATCTGGTAACACTGAAGCTTTCTTT.

There are a few counts of this clonotype. The rearrangement links TRBV12-1 to TRBJ2-4; the table gives TRBD2 as D, unverified against the DNA. The J call may be in error: the DNA end matches TRBJ2-7 better. TRBV12-1 is a listed pseudogene. The CDR3 has 17 residues. The DNA of the CDR3 is TGTGCCAGCAGCTTCCGGGACTCTGAGGGGAATCCCTACGAGCAGTACTTC. Its translation is CASSFRDSEGNPYEQYF.

V is TRBV5-1 and J is TRBJ2-1; 11 nucleotides match TRBD1. CDR3 length: 15 amino acids. The V segment lost 4 bases and the J segment 7 bases; nucleotides outside the gene matches: 7. The V gene's germline CDR1 is SGHRS and CDR2 YFSETQ. CDR3 amino acids: CASSQPGQGGNEQFF. DNA of the CDR3: TGCGCCAGCAGCCAGCCGGGACAGGGGGGGAATGAGCAGTTCTTC. Full variable domain (missing parts from reference TRBV5-1 and TRBJ2-1): KAGVTQTPRYLIKTRGQQVTLSCSPISGHRSVSWYQQTPGQGLQFLFEYFSETQRNKGNFPGRFSGRQFSNSRSEMNVSTLELGDSALYLCASSQPGQGGNEQFFGPGTRLTVL.

This chain links TRBV18 with TRBJ2-1; D is perhaps TRBD2 (6 bases). The V end lost 5 bases, the J end lost 2 bases, and 22 bases lay between the germline ends. There are 18 residues in the CDR3. Germline V gene sequence: CDR1 KGHSH, CDR2 LQKENI. The CDR3 here is CASSANTGAAGPYNEQFF. CDR3 nucleotides: TGTGCCAGCTCAGCTAATACCGGGGCAGCGGGCCCCTACAATGAGCAGTTCTTC.

The chain uses TRBV2 and TRBJ2-2, with D unclear. From germline, CDR1 is SNHLY and CDR2 FYNNEI. This CDR3 has 13 residues. Deletions cut 6 bases from V and 5 bases from J, with 10 bases between. This chain's CDR3 is CASRLMVTGELFF. The CDR3, as DNA: TGTGCCAGCAGACTTATGGTGACCGGGGAGCTGTTTTTT.

The chain couples TRBV12-3 or TRBV12-4 to TRBJ2-2; D call uncertain. CDR3 size: 13 residues. V was clipped by 3 bases and J by 5 bases, with 7 bases between them. The CDR3 DNA reads TGTGCCAGCAGTTTTAGGCAAACCGGGGAGCTGTTTTTT. Protein product: CASSFRQTGELFF.

J is TRBJ2-1 and V is TRBV30, with 9 bases that match TRBD2. The end of the DNA is better explained by TRBJ2-7, so the J call may be wrong. Germline CDR1 reads GTSNPN; CDR2 reads SVGIG (reference sequence). The CDR3 sequence is 15 residues long. The CDR3 coding sequence is TGTGCCTGGACCCTAGCGGGAAGCTCCTACAATGAGCAGTACTTC. Encoded protein: CAWTLAGSSYNEQYF.

The chain recombines TRBV27 with TRBJ2-7; the match to TRBD2 covers 10 bases. The J call is in doubt because the DNA end fits TRBJ2-5 better. The CDR3 runs to 14 residues. Germline CDR1 and CDR2: MNHEY and SMNVEV (reference sequence). The CDR3, as DNA: TGTGCCAGCAGGGTGTCTAGCGGGAGTATGACCCAGTACTTC. Protein product: CASRVSSGSMTQYF.

This clonotype has just a few counts. The chain combines TRBV9 with TRBJ2-3; 8 bases agree with TRBD1. The CDR3 loop spans 16 amino acids. Germline trimming cut 2 bases from V and 2 bases from J; bases unmatched to any gene: 7. Germline CDR1 is SGDLS and CDR2 is YYNGEE. The CDR3 coding sequence is TGTGCCAGCAGCGTGTTCCCGGGACAGGACACAGATACGCAGTATTTT. Translating it yields CASSVFPGQDTDTQYF.

This rearrangement joins TRBV6-2 or TRBV6-3 to TRBJ1-5; TRBD1 is a possible D gene (5 bases). This CDR3 contains 15 residues. CDR1 is MNHEY and CDR2 is SVGEGT in the germline V gene. V dropped 5 bases and J dropped 7 bases, with 18 bases sitting between them. The CDR3 here is CASSQLSPGKQPQHF. The CDR3 bases are TGTGCCAGCAGTCAACTCTCCCCAGGGAAGCAGCCCCAGCATTTT.

J is TRBJ2-5 and V is TRBV28; D is unresolved. Germline V gives CDR1 MDHEN, CDR2 SYDVKM. Trimming pared 3 bases from V and 11 bases from J, leaving 10 bases between. The CDR3 is made up of 11 amino acids. The CDR3 DNA follows: TGTGCCAGCAGTTTTTACCTGGAGCAGTACTTC. Its translation: CASSFYLEQYF.

A few counts support this clonotype. The V call is TRBV7-2, the J call TRBJ2-3; the match to TRBD2 covers 7 bases. The CDR3 is made up of 17 amino acids. V lost 7 bases, J lost 4 bases, and 17 bases stayed unmatched. Per germline, CDR1 SGHTA and CDR2 FQGNSA. The CDR3 bases are TGTGCCAGCACCTCCCCCTCTGGCGGGAGTATCTCAGATACGCAGTATTTT. This translates into CASTSPSGGSISDTQYF.

This chain connects TRBV7-2 to TRBJ2-5; TRBD2 might be the D (7 bases). Germline CDR1 reads SGHTA; CDR2 reads FQGNSA. This CDR3 comprises 14 residues. Trimming removed 4 bases from V and 5 bases from J, with 14 bases in between. The DNA for the CDR3 is TGTGCCAGCAGCTCCCAACGGGGGGCGGAGACCCAGTACTTC. Translation gives CASSSQRGAETQYF.

The J gene is TRBJ2-5, the V gene TRBV12-3 or TRBV12-4; TRBD2 matches at 7 bases. The CDR3 extends over 16 amino acids. The V and J ends lost 1 base and 1 base, in that order; junction bases with no gene match: 6. CDR3: CASSLEASGPQETQYF. CDR3 nucleotides: TGTGCCAGCAGTTTAGAGGCTAGCGGTCCCCAAGAGACCCAGTACTTC.

CDR3 loop: CASSFARLETDTQYF. In DNA form, the CDR3 reads TGTGCCAGCAGCTTCGCCAGGCTAGAGACAGATACGCAGTATTTT. The rearrangement joins TRBV7-9 to TRBJ2-3; D ambiguous. V was cut by 3 bases and J by 3 bases, with 13 bases left in between. The CDR3 is 15 amino acids. The germline V gene encodes CDR1 SEHNR and CDR2 FQNEAQ (reference sequence).

V usage is TRBV5-5 and J usage is TRBJ2-2; D remains ambiguous. V was pared by 2 bases and J by 2 bases, with 16 bases between. CDR1 SGHKS and CDR2 YYEKEE come from the germline V gene (reference sequence). CDR3 size: 17 residues. CDR3 sequence reads: CASSLTPSDANTGELFF. DNA of the CDR3: TGTGCCAGCAGCTTAACCCCGTCGGATGCCAACACCGGGGAGCTGTTTTTT.

The chain combines TRBV12-3 or TRBV12-4 with TRBJ1-2; D remains ambiguous. V lost 3 bases, J lost 3 bases, and 20 bases lay in between. The CDR3 has 17 amino acids. The CDR3 DNA follows: TGTGCCAGCAGTTTTTCCCTCGCTGTGGGCGGCCACTATGGCTACACCTTC. Protein: CASSFSLAVGGHYGYTF.

The chain employs TRBV12-3 or TRBV12-4 and TRBJ1-2; TRBD1 matches 11 bases. Trimming cost V 7 bases and J 3 bases; bases outside gene matches: 7. This CDR3 has 15 amino acids. The CDR3 spells CASTPGQGAYYGYTF. The CDR3 DNA sequence: TGTGCCAGCACCCCAGGACAGGGGGCTTACTATGGCTACACCTTC.

The V call is TRBV7-9, the J call TRBJ2-4; D unclear. Per the germline V gene, CDR1 is SEHNR and CDR2 is FQNEAQ (reference sequence). The CDR3 loop spans 15 amino acids. V was pared by 4 bases and J by 4 bases, with 14 bases between. CDR3: CASSSRTQEKNIQYF. CDR3 DNA sequence: TGTGCCAGCAGCTCCCGGACCCAAGAGAAAAACATTCAGTACTTC.

This clonotype showed up just a few times. The chain couples TRBV6-6 to TRBJ1-1; unclear D gene. The CDR3 is made up of 15 amino acids. From germline, CDR1 is MNHNY and CDR2 SVGAGI (reference sequence). The V end lost 2 bases, the J end lost 5 bases, and 15 bases lay between the germline ends. The CDR3 DNA reads TGTGCCAGCAGTTACGAGAGGGTACGAGAAACTGAAGCTTTCTTT. It translates to CASSYERVRETEAFF.

Worth noting for this clonotype: A junction end diverges from the germline sequence, so it may reflect a read error. The chain carries TRBV11-2 and TRBJ1-2; D may be TRBD1 (5 bases). Germline CDR1 is SGHAT and CDR2 is FQNNGV. CDR3 length: 17 residues. The CDR3 nucleotides read TGTGCCAGCAGCGATGGTAGGGGAGGGAAGAAGGACTATGGCCACACCTTC. Its translation is CASSDGRGGKKDYGHTF. The full variable domain, completed using reference TRBV11-2 and TRBJ1-2, is EAGVAQSPRYKIIEKRQSVAFWCNPISGHATLYWYQQILGQGPKLLIQFQNNGVVDDSQLPKDRFSAERLKGVDSTLKIQPAKLEDSAVYLCASSDGRGGKKDYGHTFGSGTRLTVV.

Concerning this clonotype itself: A read error is possible here, since a much larger clone lies one base away. The rearrangement uses TRBV7-9 and TRBJ2-6; D may be TRBD1 (5 bases). Looked up from germline, CDR1 is SEHNR and CDR2 is FQNEAQ (reference sequence). This CDR3 has 15 residues. Trimming cost V 4 bases and J 5 bases, with 12 bases left between them. The CDR3 DNA is TGTGCCAGCAGCTCAGGGCTATCTAGGGCCAACGTCCTGACTTTC. Translating it yields CASSSGLSRANVLTF.

The rearrangement joins TRBV29-1 to TRBJ2-7; TRBD1 matches 7 bases. Germline assignment: CDR1 SQVTM and CDR2 ANQGSEA. This CDR3 is built from 13 residues. V shed 6 bases and J 2 bases; nucleotides not matched to a gene: 7. The CDR3 bases are TGCAGCGTGGTACAGGGGAATACCTACGAGCAGTACTTC. Its translation is CSVVQGNTYEQYF.

The rearrangement links TRBV2 to TRBJ2-5, with 9 bases lining up with TRBD2. The V and J ends lost 4 bases and 2 bases, in that order; junction bases with no gene match: 5. The CDR3 runs to 15 residues. Germline V gene lookup returns CDR1 SNHLY and CDR2 FYNNEI. CDR3 in amino acids: CASSARTSEQETQYF. The CDR3 DNA is TGTGCCAGCAGTGCCCGGACTAGCGAACAAGAGACCCAGTACTTC.

The chain carries TRBV7-2 and TRBJ2-4; tentative D call: TRBD1 (6 bases). The DNA end is more similar to TRBJ2-5, so the J call may be wrong. Per germline, CDR1 SGHTA and CDR2 FQGNSA. There are 13 residues in the CDR3. The CDR3 DNA sequence: TGTGCCAGCAGCCAGGGACATGGAGAGACCCAGTACTTC. This sequence encodes CASSQGHGETQYF.